This T cell receptor beta chain originates from a study of Ad26.COV2.S vaccination and SARS-CoV-2 variants. Study-wide points: Using TCR breadth and depth analyses may have led to underestimated total T cell responses. Those who received the vaccine showed greater spike-specific TCR breadth than those given placebo.

As regards this clone: The antigen remains undetermined.

Sequenced by immunoSEQ multiplex PCR; TCRdb stores in-frame clones only, minus some. In the table there are over 400,000 clones, 80% to 95% of which are singletons. Treatment: 15 to 20 received Ad26.COV2.S at low or high dose, single or two shots; a few received placebo; per-sample allocation not given. Material that was analyzed had been drawn on day 63 after the first vaccine or placebo injection. The sequencing used peripheral blood, collected in a trial of Ad26.COV2.S vaccine versus placebo. The source of this sequence is a person between 18 and 65 years old who received the Ad26.COV2.S COVID-19 vaccine or a placebo.

The CDR3 DNA follows: TGTGCCAGCAGCCGGGACAGGGGGCCCAAGAACACCGGGGAGCTGTTTTTT. This encodes CASSRDRGPKNTGELFF. This sequence joins TRBV6-2 or TRBV6-3 and TRBJ2-2; 12 bases align to TRBD1. The germline V gene has CDR1 MNHEY and CDR2 SVGEGT. CDR3 length: 17 residues. J lost 1 base, V lost 6 bases, and 6 bases had no gene match.